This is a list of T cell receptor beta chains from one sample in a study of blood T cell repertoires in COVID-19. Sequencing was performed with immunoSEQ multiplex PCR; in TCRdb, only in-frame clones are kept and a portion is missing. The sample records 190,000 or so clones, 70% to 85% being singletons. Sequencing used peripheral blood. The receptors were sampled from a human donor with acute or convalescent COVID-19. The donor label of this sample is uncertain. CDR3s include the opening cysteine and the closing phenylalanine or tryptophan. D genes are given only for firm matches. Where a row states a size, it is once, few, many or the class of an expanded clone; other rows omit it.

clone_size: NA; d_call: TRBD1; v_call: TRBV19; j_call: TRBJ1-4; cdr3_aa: CATADRGRLVFF; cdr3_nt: TGTGCCACCGCCGACAGGGGGCGTCTGGTGTTTTTT
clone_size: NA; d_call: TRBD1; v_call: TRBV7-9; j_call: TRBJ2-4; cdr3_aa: CASSLTGGEAKNIQYF; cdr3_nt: TGTGCCAGCAGCTTGACAGGGGGCGAGGCCAAAAACATTCAGTACTTC
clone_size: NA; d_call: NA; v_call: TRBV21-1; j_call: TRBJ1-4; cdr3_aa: CASSKGAGGAKVTEKLFF; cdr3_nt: TGTGCCAGCAGCAAAGGGGCAGGGGGCGCAAAAGTAACTGAAAAACTGTTTTTT
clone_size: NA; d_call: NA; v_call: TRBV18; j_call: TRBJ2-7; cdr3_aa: CASSPPWSGRGAFEQYF; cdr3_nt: TGTGCCAGCTCACCACCGTGGTCGGGCAGGGGAGCGTTCGAGCAGTACTTC
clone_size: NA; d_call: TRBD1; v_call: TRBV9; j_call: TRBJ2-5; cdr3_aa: CASSKDRVQETQYF; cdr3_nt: TGTGCCAGCAGCAAGGACAGGGTACAAGAGACCCAGTACTTC
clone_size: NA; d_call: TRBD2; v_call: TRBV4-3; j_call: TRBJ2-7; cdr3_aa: CASSQAPGGSGRAYEQYF; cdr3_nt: TGCGCCAGCAGCCAGGCCCCCGGGGGGAGCGGGAGAGCCTACGAGCAGTACTTC
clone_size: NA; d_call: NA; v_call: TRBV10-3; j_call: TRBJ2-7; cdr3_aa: CAISESASGAGGSEQYF; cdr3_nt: TGTGCCATCAGTGAGTCGGCTAGCGGGGCAGGGGGCTCCGAGCAGTACTTC
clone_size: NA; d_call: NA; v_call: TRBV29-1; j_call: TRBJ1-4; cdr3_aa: CSVGAEKLFF; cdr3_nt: TGCAGCGTTGGGGCAGAAAAACTGTTTTTT
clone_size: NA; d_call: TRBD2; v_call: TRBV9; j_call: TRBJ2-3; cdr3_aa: CASSARRLAGVLGTDTQYF; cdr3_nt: TGTGCCAGCAGCGCCCGCAGACTAGCGGGAGTGTTGGGCACAGATACGCAGTATTTT
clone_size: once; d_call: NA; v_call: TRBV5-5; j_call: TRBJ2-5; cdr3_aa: CASSLSTGPPQETQYF; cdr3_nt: TGTGCCAGCAGCTTGTCGACAGGCCCTCCGCAAGAGACCCAGTACTTC
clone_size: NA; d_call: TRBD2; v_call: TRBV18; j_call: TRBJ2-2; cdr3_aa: CASSPLASGRPNTGELFF; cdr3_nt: TGTGCCAGCTCACCATTGGCTAGCGGGAGGCCGAACACCGGGGAGCTGTTTTTT
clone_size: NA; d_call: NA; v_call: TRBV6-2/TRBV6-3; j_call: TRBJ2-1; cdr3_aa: CASSWGESWGAVSYNEQFF; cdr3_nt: TGTGCCAGCAGTTGGGGTGAGTCGTGGGGAGCCGTCTCCTACAATGAGCAGTTCTTC
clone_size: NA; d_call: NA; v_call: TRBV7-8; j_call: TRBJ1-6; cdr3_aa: CASSLPGHSPLHF; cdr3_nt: TGTGCCAGCAGCTTACCAGGGCATTCACCCCTCCACTTT
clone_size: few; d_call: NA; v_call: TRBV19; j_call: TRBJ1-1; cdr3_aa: CASSIRQSRNTEAFF; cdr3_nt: TGTGCCAGTAGTATAAGACAGTCCAGGAACACTGAAGCTTTCTTT
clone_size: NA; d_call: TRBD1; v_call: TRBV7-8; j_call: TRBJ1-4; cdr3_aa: CASSRQGGVSANEKLFF; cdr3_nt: TGTGCCAGCAGTAGACAGGGCGGCGTATCGGCTAATGAAAAACTGTTTTTT
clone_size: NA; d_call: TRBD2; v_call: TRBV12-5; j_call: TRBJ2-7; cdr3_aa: CASGLVRSGGSSVHEQYF; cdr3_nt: TGTGCTAGTGGTTTGGTACGGTCGGGGGGTAGTAGTGTCCACGAGCAGTACTTC
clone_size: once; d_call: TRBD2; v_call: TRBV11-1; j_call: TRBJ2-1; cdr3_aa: CASSFRLAGVHEQFF; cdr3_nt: TGTGCCAGCAGCTTTCGACTAGCGGGAGTTCATGAGCAGTTCTTC
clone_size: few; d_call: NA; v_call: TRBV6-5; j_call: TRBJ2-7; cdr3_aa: CASSSAGTYEQYF; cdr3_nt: TGTGCCAGCAGTTCGGCAGGGACCTACGAGCAGTACTTC
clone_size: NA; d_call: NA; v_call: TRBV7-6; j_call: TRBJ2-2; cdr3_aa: CASSSGQYTGELFF; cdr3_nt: TGTGCCAGCAGCTCTGGACAGTACACCGGGGAGCTGTTTTTT
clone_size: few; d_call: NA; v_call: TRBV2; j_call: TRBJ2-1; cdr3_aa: CATRGEYNEQFF; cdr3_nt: TGTGCCACGAGAGGTGAATACAATGAGCAGTTCTTC
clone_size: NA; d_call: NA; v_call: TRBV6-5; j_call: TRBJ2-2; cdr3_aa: CASSPFTGELFF; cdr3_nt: TGTGCCAGCAGTCCCTTCACCGGGGAGCTGTTTTTT
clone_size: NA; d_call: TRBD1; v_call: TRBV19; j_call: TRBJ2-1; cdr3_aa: CASSRGTGGEQFF; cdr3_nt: TGTGCCAGTAGTAGAGGGACAGGTGGGGAGCAGTTCTTC
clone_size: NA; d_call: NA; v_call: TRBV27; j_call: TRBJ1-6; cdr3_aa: CASSLWANNSPLHF; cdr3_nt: TGTGCCAGCAGTTTATGGGCCAATAATTCACCCCTCCACTTT
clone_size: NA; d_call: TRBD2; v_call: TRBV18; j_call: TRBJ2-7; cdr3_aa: CASSLTGGPYEQYF; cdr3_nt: TGTGCCAGCTCACTGACGGGAGGGCCGTACGAGCAGTACTTC
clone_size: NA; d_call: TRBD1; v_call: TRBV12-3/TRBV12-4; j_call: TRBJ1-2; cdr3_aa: CASAPGQGYGYTF; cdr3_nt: TGTGCCAGCGCTCCGGGACAGGGCTATGGCTACACCTTC
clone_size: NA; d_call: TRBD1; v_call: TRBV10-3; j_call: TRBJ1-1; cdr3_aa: CAISLTGDDTEAFF; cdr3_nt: TGTGCCATCTCTCTGACAGGGGACGACACTGAAGCTTTCTTT
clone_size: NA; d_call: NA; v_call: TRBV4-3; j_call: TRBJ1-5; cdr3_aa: CASSQGRSNQPQHF; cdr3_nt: TGCGCCAGCAGCCAAGGGCGGAGCAATCAGCCCCAGCATTTT
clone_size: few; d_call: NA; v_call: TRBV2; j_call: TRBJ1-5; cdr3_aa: CASRQGMSSNQPQHF; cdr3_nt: TGTGCCAGCAGGCAGGGAATGAGTAGCAATCAGCCCCAGCATTTT
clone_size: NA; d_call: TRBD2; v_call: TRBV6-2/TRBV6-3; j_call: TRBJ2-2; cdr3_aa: CASSYGGGTAGELFF; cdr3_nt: TGTGCCAGCAGTTACGGGGGGGGGACCGCCGGGGAGCTGTTTTTT
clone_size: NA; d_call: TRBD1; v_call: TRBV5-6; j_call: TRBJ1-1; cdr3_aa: CASSPTGQDTEAFF; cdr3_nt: TGTGCCAGCAGCCCGACAGGGCAGGACACTGAAGCTTTCTTT
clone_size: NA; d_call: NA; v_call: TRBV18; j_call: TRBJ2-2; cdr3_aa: CASSPGAEHTGELFF; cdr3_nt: TGTGCCAGCTCTCCGGGAGCGGAGCACACCGGGGAGCTGTTTTTT
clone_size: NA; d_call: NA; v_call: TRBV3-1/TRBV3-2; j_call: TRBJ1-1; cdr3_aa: CASIQEGTEAFF; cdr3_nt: TGTGCCAGCATACAGGAGGGAACTGAAGCTTTCTTT
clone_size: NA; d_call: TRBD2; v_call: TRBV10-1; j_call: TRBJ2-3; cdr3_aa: CASSPTSGSTDTQYF; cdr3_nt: TGCGCCAGCAGTCCGACTAGCGGGAGCACAGATACGCAGTATTTT
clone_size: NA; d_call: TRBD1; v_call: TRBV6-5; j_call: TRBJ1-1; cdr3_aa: CASSKQGFGSFF; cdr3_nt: TGTGCCAGCAGTAAACAGGGGTTTGGGTCTTTCTTT
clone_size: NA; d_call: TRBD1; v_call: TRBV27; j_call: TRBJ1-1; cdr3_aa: CASSSHGQGGTEAFF; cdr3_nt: TGTGCCAGCAGCTCACATGGACAGGGAGGAACTGAAGCTTTCTTT
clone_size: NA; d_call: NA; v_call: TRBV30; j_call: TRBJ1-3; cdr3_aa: CAWSVRGSFSGNTIYF; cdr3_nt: TGTGCCTGGAGTGTAAGGGGCAGCTTCTCTGGAAACACCATATATTTT
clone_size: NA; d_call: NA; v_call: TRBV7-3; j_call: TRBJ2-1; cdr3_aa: CASSPVGASYNEQFF; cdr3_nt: TGTGCCAGCAGCCCGGTGGGCGCTTCCTACAATGAGCAGTTCTTC
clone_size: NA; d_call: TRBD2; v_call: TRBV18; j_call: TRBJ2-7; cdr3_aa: CASSPGLAGPSYEQYF; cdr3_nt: TGTGCCAGCTCACCCGGACTAGCGGGACCCTCCTACGAGCAGTACTTC
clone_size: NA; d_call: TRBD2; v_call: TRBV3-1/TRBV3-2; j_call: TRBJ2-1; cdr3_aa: CASSQEGGSGVQFF; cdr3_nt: TGTGCCAGCAGCCAAGAAGGTGGGAGCGGGGTGCAGTTCTTC
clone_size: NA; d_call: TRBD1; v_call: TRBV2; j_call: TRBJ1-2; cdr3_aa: CASSRDRGGDGYTF; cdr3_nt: TGTGCCAGCAGTCGGGACAGGGGCGGGGATGGCTACACCTTC